Given below is one T cell receptor (beta chain) in context. Antigen: not known. The germline CDR1 and CDR2 sequences are GTSNPN and SVGIG (reference sequence). There are 16 residues in the CDR3. Trimming removed 1 base from V and 0 bases from J, with 15 bases in between. Here immunoSEQ multiplex PCR was the method, and the copy in TCRdb shows in-frame clones only, minus some. Found here are roughly 70,000 clones, 90% to 95% of them singletons; the top ten hold less than 7%. The sample belongs to a study of T cell responses to AZD1222 COVID-19 vaccine. The study's findings and limits: Across the whole spike, CD4 TCRs peaked at regions 160-218 and 743-854.

The TCR comes from an adult who received the MenACWY meningococcal vaccine as a control. V usage is TRBV30 and J usage is TRBJ1-1, with D possibly TRBD1 on 5 matching bases. Here the sequenced sample was peripheral blood, taken 28 days after the second dose of the MenACWY control vaccine. This chain's CDR3 is CAWSAWGGPMNTEAFF. The CDR3 coding sequence is TGTGCCTGGAGTGCGTGGGGCGGGCCAATGAACACTGAAGCTTTCTTT.